The present entry profiles one TCR beta chain with its context. What it binds is not known. The source of the sample is a study of T cell clonotyping in hematopoietic cell transplantation. The V end was cut by 4 bases, the J end by 8 bases, with 18 bases between. The CDR3 is 14 residues long. The germline CDR1 and CDR2 sequences are MDHEN and SYDVKM. Clones were sequenced by immunoSEQ multiplex PCR, and TCRdb holds only the in-frame ones, with some missing. The sample consists of 8,000 or so clones, under 70% of them appearing once. Samples: about 28 days before transplant, then days 30, 100 and 180 after. Study-wide results and limits: Broader posttransplant TCR repertoire diversity was predicted by graft donor and pretransplant recipient Inverse Simpson Index values. Pathologically expanded recipient clonotypes increased progressively from day 30 to day 180 as diversity fell. CD4 and CD8 repertoire contributions could not be separated without sorting.

The sequence was obtained from a male patient aged 60 to 75 who had an allogeneic stem cell transplant from an unrelated donor, so the T cells may come from the graft donor. Some clones in this sample may be carry-over from other donors' samples. The gene calls are TRBV28 and TRBJ2-7, with D maybe TRBD1 (6 bases). Sequencing used peripheral blood mononuclear cells, obtained 100 days after allogeneic stem cell transplant. CDR3: CASSSSDRTWQQYF. The CDR3 DNA is TGTGCCAGCAGTTCCTCCGACAGGACGTGGCAGCAGTACTTC.